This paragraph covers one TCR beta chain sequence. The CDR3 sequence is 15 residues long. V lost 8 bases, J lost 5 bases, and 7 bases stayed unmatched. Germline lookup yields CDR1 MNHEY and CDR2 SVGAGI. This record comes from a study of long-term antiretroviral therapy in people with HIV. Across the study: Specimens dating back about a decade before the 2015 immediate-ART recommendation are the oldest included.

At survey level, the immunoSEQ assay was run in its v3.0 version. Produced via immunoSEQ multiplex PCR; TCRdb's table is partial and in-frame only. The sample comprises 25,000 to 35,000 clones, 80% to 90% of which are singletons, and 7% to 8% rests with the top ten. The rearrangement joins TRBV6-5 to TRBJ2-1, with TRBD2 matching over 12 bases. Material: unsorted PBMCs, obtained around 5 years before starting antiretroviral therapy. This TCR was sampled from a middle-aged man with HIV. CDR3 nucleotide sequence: TGTGCCAGCTCCAACCGACTAGCGGGGGACAATGAGCAGTTCTTC. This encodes CASSNRLAGDNEQFF.